The 23 T cell receptor beta chains presented below share a single source sample, sequenced in a study of PD-1 blockade in classical Hodgkin lymphoma. Repertoires were generated with immunoSEQ multiplex PCR, while TCRdb's copy carries only in-frame clones and drops some. The sample has 30,000 or so clones; approximately 94% are singletons. The time point denotes: newly diagnosed, previously untreated cHL patient sample. The specimen sequenced was peripheral blood mononuclear cells (PBMCs). These receptors were taken from a human donor with classical Hodgkin lymphoma.

The chain carries TRBV5-6 and TRBJ2-3; D gene uncertain. CDR1 is SGHDT, CDR2 YYEEEE, per germline. The CDR3 extends over 13 amino acids. The V and J ends lost 1 base and 2 bases respectively, with 5 bases between them. CDR3 protein: CASSLTFTDTQYF. The CDR3 DNA is TGTGCCAGCAGCTTGACTTTCACAGATACGCAGTATTTT.

The V and J genes are TRBV10-3 and TRBJ1-1; TRBD1 matches at 8 bases. This CDR3 has 16 amino acids. Germline assignment: CDR1 ENHRY and CDR2 SYGVKD. Unmatched junction bases numbered 8, after V lost 3 bases and J lost 2 bases. The CDR3 protein is CAISERTGKVNTEAFF. As DNA, the CDR3 is TGTGCCATCAGTGAACGGACAGGGAAGGTCAACACTGAAGCTTTCTTT.

The gene calls are TRBV4-1 and TRBJ1-3; 10 bases line up with TRBD1. The V and J ends lost 5 bases and 1 base, in that order; junction bases with no gene match: 8. The CDR3 extends over 17 amino acids. CDR1 and CDR2 from the germline V gene are MGHRA and YSYEKL. The CDR3: CASSSRGQGTSGNTIYF. The CDR3 DNA is TGCGCCAGCAGCTCTCGGGGACAGGGGACGTCTGGAAACACCATATATTTT.

The chain combines TRBV5-4 with TRBJ2-1; TRBD2 matches at 12 bases. CDR3 length equals 15 residues. Germline V gene data show CDR1 as SGHNT and CDR2 as YYREEE (reference sequence). Losses at the gene ends were 5 bases for V and 7 bases for J; bases not matched to a gene: 7. The CDR3: CASSPGTSGLNEQFF. The CDR3 DNA reads as TGTGCCAGCAGTCCCGGGACTAGCGGGTTAAATGAGCAGTTCTTC.

This clone appeared a few times. The CDR3 here is CASSYTRDPSGETQYF. The CDR3 region has the DNA TGTGCCAGCAGTTACACCCGGGACCCAAGCGGAGAGACCCAGTACTTC. The rearrangement joins TRBV6-5 to TRBJ2-5; D tentatively fits TRBD1 or TRBD2 (5 bases each). The CDR3 length is 16 residues. CDR1 and CDR2 from the germline V gene are MNHEY and SVGAGI. Trimming removed 2 bases at V and 4 bases at J, with 17 bases between.

The gene calls are TRBV30 and TRBJ2-1, with a tentative D call TRBD2 (6 bases). The CDR3 sequence is 17 residues long. Trimming pared 1 base from V and 4 bases from J, leaving 20 bases between. Germline V gene data show CDR1 as GTSNPN and CDR2 as SVGIG (reference sequence). This chain's CDR3 is CAWSAGRLSITYNEQFF. CDR3 DNA sequence: TGTGCCTGGAGTGCTGGGAGGCTCTCCATCACTTACAATGAGCAGTTCTTC.

This CDR3 is CASSTLTGLWVRRLQYF. DNA of the CDR3: TGTGCCAGCAGCACCCTGACAGGCCTTTGGGTCCGTCGCTTGCAGTATTTT. The rearrangement links TRBV21-1 to TRBJ2-3; the table's D call of TRBD1 was not tested on the DNA. TRBV21-1 is noted as a pseudogene. CDR3 length equals 17 residues.

The rearrangement uses TRBV6-1 and TRBJ2-6; D is unclear. CDR3 size: 13 residues. Trimming left V 7 bases short and J 2 bases short, with 6 bases between. Germline CDR1 reads MNHNS; CDR2 reads SASEGT. Here the CDR3 reads CASNRAGANVLTF. The CDR3 DNA sequence: TGTGCCAGCAACCGGGCTGGGGCCAACGTCCTGACTTTC.

The V gene is TRBV6-1, the J gene TRBJ2-3; no firm D call. The CDR3 contains 12 residues. In germline, CDR1 is MNHNS, CDR2 SASEGT. V was cut by 5 bases and J by 6 bases, with 9 bases left in between. The CDR3 coding sequence is TGTGCCAGCAGTTATACTATCGATACGCAGTATTTT. It yields the protein CASSYTIDTQYF.

The chain joins TRBV7-9 to TRBJ1-2; D not certain. V was shortened by 1 base and J by 6 bases, with 12 bases between the two germline ends. CDR3 length equals 14 residues. CDR1 and CDR2 (germline): SEHNR, FQNEAQ (reference sequence). Written as DNA, the CDR3 is TGTGCCAGCAGCTTAGGCAAGAGCTACGATGGCTACACCTTC. Protein sequence: CASSLGKSYDGYTF.

The chain carries TRBV4-1 and TRBJ1-1; 7 bases fit TRBD1. The CDR3 contains 15 residues. Germline V CDR1 and CDR2: MGHRA, YSYEKL. The V and J ends lost 3 bases and 1 base, in that order; junction bases with no gene match: 5. This chain's CDR3 is CASSHMGQSNTEAFF. As DNA, the CDR3 is TGCGCCAGCAGCCACATGGGACAGTCGAACACTGAAGCTTTCTTT.

This clone was detected once. V gene TRBV5-1 combines with J gene TRBJ1-1; D gene uncertain. Germline assignment: CDR1 SGHRS and CDR2 YFSETQ. This CDR3 comprises 13 residues. V lost 1 base and J 5 bases, leaving 9 bases between the germline ends. For the CDR3, the DNA is TGCGCCAGCAGCTTGTTAAGCGGGACTGAAGCTTTCTTT. This translates into CASSLLSGTEAFF.

Worth noting for this clone: One end of the junction fails to match germline, which may point to a read error. The V and J genes are TRBV7-8 and TRBJ2-7; D is unresolved. Germline V gene data show CDR1 as SGHVS and CDR2 as FQNEAQ. The CDR3 is made up of 13 amino acids. CDR3 DNA sequence: TGTGCCAGCAGCTCTAGTCTAGACCCTCAAACGAACTTC. The encoded protein is CASSSSLDPQTNF.

The rearrangement uses TRBV6-5 and TRBJ1-1, with a tentative D call TRBD1 (6 bases). Germline V CDR1 and CDR2: MNHEY, SVGAGI. Trimming took off 3 bases at V and 5 bases at J, with 16 bases between the two ends. The CDR3 contains 15 residues. CDR3 amino acids: CASSYWGVQGTEAFF. CDR3 in DNA: TGTGCCAGCAGTTATTGGGGGGTTCAGGGGACTGAAGCTTTCTTT.

The rearrangement links TRBV30 to TRBJ1-5; D is unresolved. Trimming removed 1 base from V and 2 bases from J, with 12 bases in between. CDR3 size: 15 residues. Per germline, CDR1 GTSNPN and CDR2 SVGIG (reference sequence). In nucleotides, the CDR3 is TGTGCCTGGAGTGCCCTAGGAGTAGGCAATCAGCCCCAGCATTTT. This codes for CAWSALGVGNQPQHF.

The chain has TRBV5-4 and TRBJ1-3, with D possibly matching TRBD1 (5 bases). Looked up from germline, CDR1 is SGHNT and CDR2 is YYREEE (reference sequence). V was pared by 3 bases and J by 0 bases, with 16 bases between. The CDR3 contains 17 residues. CDR3 bases: TGTGCCAGCAGCTCTATGGGGACGCCTGCCTCTGGAAACACCATATATTTT. This codes for CASSSMGTPASGNTIYF. The whole variable domain, remainder taken from reference TRBV5-4 and TRBJ1-3, is ETGVTQSPTHLIKTRGQQVTLRCSSQSGHNTVSWYQQALGQGPQFIFQYYREEENGRGNFPPRFSGLQFPNYSSELNVNALELDDSALYLCASSSMGTPASGNTIYFGEGSWLTVV.

The V gene is TRBV19, the J gene TRBJ2-2, with 7 bases aligning to TRBD2. The CDR3 contains 17 residues. The germline V gene encodes CDR1 LNHDA and CDR2 SQIVND (reference sequence). The V gene end was trimmed by 0 bases and the J gene end by 6 bases; junction bases not matched to a gene: 10. The CDR3 nucleotides are TGTGCCAGTAGTATAGAGTACTCGGCGGGGGTGCCCGGGGAGCTGTTTTTT. Encoded protein: CASSIEYSAGVPGELFF.

The genes are TRBV5-6 and TRBJ2-3; 12 bases match TRBD2. The CDR3 runs to 14 residues. The V and J ends lost 2 bases and 12 bases, in that order; junction bases with no gene match: 7. Germline values: CDR1 SGHDT, CDR2 YYEEEE. CDR3 sequence reads: CASSFLAGGPKQYF. The DNA for the CDR3 is TGTGCCAGCAGCTTTCTAGCGGGGGGGCCAAAACAGTATTTT. Looking up the rest from reference TRBV5-6 and TRBJ2-3 gives the full variable domain: DAGVTQSPTHLIKTRGQQVTLRCSPKSGHDTVSWYQQALGQGPQFIFQYYEEEERQRGNFPDRFSGHQFPNYSSELNVNALLLGDSALYLCASSFLAGGPKQYFGPGTRLTVL.

The DNA of the CDR3 is TGCGCCAGCAGCCCGGAAGGGGTTATTGGCCCTATTGATGGCTACACCTTC. Translated: CASSPEGVIGPIDGYTF. The V and J genes are TRBV4-3 and TRBJ1-2; a possible D gene is TRBD1 (5 bases). The V and J ends lost 4 bases and 6 bases respectively, with 24 bases between them. The germline gives CDR1 LGHNA, CDR2 YSLEER. There are 17 residues in the CDR3.

The V gene is TRBV5-4, the J gene TRBJ2-5, with 10 bases that match TRBD2. From germline, CDR1 is SGHNT and CDR2 YYREEE (reference sequence). V shed 1 base, J shed 6 bases, and the junction held 12 bases outside the gene matches. The CDR3 extends over 17 amino acids. CDR3 in DNA: TGTGCCAGCAGCTTGCCCCACTTGAGCGGGGGGGGAAAGACCCAGTACTTC. Residues: CASSLPHLSGGGKTQYF.

Here the CDR3 DNA reads TGCGCCAGCAGCTTGGCCCGGGACGTATACTTC. The encoded protein is CASSLARDVYF. The chain couples TRBV5-1 to TRBJ2-5; D is perhaps TRBD1 or TRBD2 (5 bases each). Trimming pared 0 bases from V and 14 bases from J, leaving 11 bases between. The CDR3 extends over 11 amino acids. Germline V gene sequence: CDR1 SGHRS, CDR2 YFSETQ.

The gene calls are TRBV5-8 and TRBJ2-2, with D hard to call. CDR3 length: 12 amino acids. The germline CDR1 and CDR2 sequences are SGHTS and YDEGEE. Trimming shortened V by 1 base and J by 6 bases, and 4 bases separated the two germline ends. CDR3 loop: CASSLFAGELFF. The CDR3 bases are TGTGCCAGCAGCTTGTTCGCCGGGGAGCTGTTTTTT.

This clone showed up just once. V usage is TRBV30 and J usage is TRBJ2-1, with D possibly TRBD1 on 5 matching bases. In germline, CDR1 is GTSNPN, CDR2 SVGIG (reference sequence). The CDR3 has 12 residues. The germline V and J ends were trimmed by 2 bases and 10 bases, with 12 bases remaining between them. The CDR3: CAWSQGAHEQFF. The CDR3 DNA reads as TGTGCCTGGAGTCAGGGCGCCCACGAGCAGTTCTTC.